This passage covers 11 T cell receptor beta chains from one sample sequenced in a study of post-analysis software for immune sequencing data. Findings of the study overall: Controls showed lower frequencies than patients for roughly 5 TRBV segments, and TRBV5-6, TRBV5-1 and TRBV20-1 were among these.

No antigen has been assigned to these receptors. Researchers reported that TCR beta cDNA libraries carried unique molecular identifiers. One entry per CDR3 protein results from TCRdb running MiXCR on the PCR reads. The data hold hundreds of thousands of distinct CDR3 sequences, with 25% to 30% observed a single time. The sequencing sample was made of blood. These receptors were obtained from a girl between 10 and 17 years old with multiple sclerosis.

This clonotype occurred a few times. The genes are TRBV4-1 and TRBJ1-2; weak D call: TRBD1 (5 bases). Germline-derived CDR1 and CDR2 are MGHRA and YSYEKL. The CDR3 totals 14 residues. The V end lost 0 bases, the J end lost 7 bases, and 12 bases lay between the germline ends. The CDR3 DNA reads TGCGCCAGCAGCCAAGATCCGGGGGATTTTGGCTACACCTTC. Translating gives CASSQDPGDFGYTF.

The rearrangement uses TRBV12-3 or TRBV12-4 and TRBJ2-5; D not resolved. CDR3 length equals 12 residues. V was pared by 6 bases and J by 2 bases, with 7 bases between. The CDR3 DNA follows: TGTGCCAGCAGGCAGATGCAAGAGACCCAGTACTTC. Amino acid sequence: CASRQMQETQYF.

This clonotype was recorded at least ten times. V usage is TRBV27 and J usage is TRBJ1-2; a weak D match, TRBD1 (5 bases). The length of the CDR3 is 14 residues. Germline V gene sequence: CDR1 MNHEY, CDR2 SMNVEV (reference sequence). V lost 6 bases and J lost 2, with 13 bases in between. CDR3 protein: CASRMNSGNYGYTF. CDR3 sequence (DNA): TGTGCCAGCAGGATGAATTCAGGGAACTATGGCTACACCTTC.

CDR3 residues: CASSLGPSPWETQYF. The DNA of the CDR3 is TGTGCCAGCAGTTTAGGCCCATCCCCCTGGGAGACCCAGTACTTC. The rearrangement uses TRBV12-3 or TRBV12-4 and TRBJ2-5; D gene unclear. V dropped 1 base and J dropped 5 bases, with 14 bases sitting between them. CDR3 length equals 15 residues.

J is TRBJ2-3 and V is TRBV10-3; 12 bases are a match to TRBD2. CDR3 length equals 17 residues. The V gene end was trimmed by 7 bases and the J gene end by 3 bases; junction bases not matched to a gene: 11. CDR1 is ENHRY and CDR2 is SYGVKD in the germline V gene. The CDR3 loop is CAINPAEGTSGTDTQYF. The CDR3 DNA reads as TGTGCCATCAATCCCGCCGAGGGGACTAGCGGGACAGATACGCAGTATTTT.

This clonotype has just a few counts. The chain couples TRBV7-8 to TRBJ1-1; 8 bases match TRBD1. V lost 6 bases, J lost 11 bases, and 14 bases stayed unmatched. The CDR3 runs to 14 residues. From germline, CDR1 is SGHVS and CDR2 FQNEAQ. CDR3 nucleotides: TGTGCCAGCAGTGAATCAGGGGGCAGGTTCAGCGCTTTCTTT. Its translation is CASSESGGRFSAFF.

This chain connects TRBV27 to TRBJ1-2; 7 bases are shared with TRBD1. This CDR3 comprises 15 residues. CDR1 is MNHEY, CDR2 SMNVEV, per germline (reference sequence). V shed 6 bases, J shed 6 bases, and the junction held 13 bases outside the gene matches. CDR3 sequence (DNA): TGTGCCAGCAGCATCCCGGGAGGGGGCTTCAATGGCTACACCTTC. Its translation: CASSIPGGGFNGYTF.

The V call is TRBV5-1, the J call TRBJ1-2; 8 positions agree with TRBD1. The CDR3 is 14 amino acids. V gave up 4 bases and J gave up 8 bases; unmatched junction bases: 10. Germline V gene data show CDR1 as SGHRS and CDR2 as YFSETQ. The CDR3 protein is CASSEGTGSRGYTF. The CDR3 DNA is TGCGCCAGCAGCGAGGGGACAGGCTCGAGGGGCTACACCTTC.

This chain joins TRBV29-1 and TRBJ2-2; 8 bases map to TRBD2. CDR1 SQVTM and CDR2 ANQGSEA come from the germline V gene. The CDR3 is 13 amino acids. CDR3 amino acids: CSVPGTRPGELFF. The CDR3 DNA reads TGCAGTGTTCCGGGGACTAGACCCGGGGAGCTGTTTTTT.

The rearrangement uses TRBV7-9 and TRBJ2-7; 10 bases line up with TRBD2. The ends lost 3 bases at V and 0 bases at J; junction bases unmatched: 5. The V gene's germline CDR1 is SEHNR and CDR2 FQNEAQ (reference sequence). There are 16 residues in the CDR3. The CDR3 region has the DNA TGTGCCAGCAGCTTGACTAGCGGGCCAAGCTCCTACGAGCAGTACTTC. Its protein product is CASSLTSGPSSYEQYF.

This clonotype was counted only a few times. This rearrangement joins TRBV19 to TRBJ2-3, with a tentative D call TRBD1 (5 bases). CDR1 is LNHDA, CDR2 SQIVND, per germline (reference sequence). V was shortened by 7 bases and J by 3 bases, with 14 bases between the two germline ends. CDR3 length: 14 residues. CDR3 DNA: TGTGCCAGTATGCGCCAGGGCGGAACAGATACGCAGTATTTT. This sequence encodes CASMRQGGTDTQYF.